The present T cell receptor (beta chain) was sequenced within a study of early stage breast cancer tumors. At the level of the study: Each sample averaged roughly 10-fold read coverage.

Germline V lookup: CDR1 LNHNV, CDR2 YYDKDF (reference sequence). The V end was cut by 2 bases, the J end by 2 bases, with 13 bases between. The CDR3 has 15 amino acids. Data came from immunoSEQ multiplex PCR; TCRdb stores just in-frame clones and leaves some out. The sample includes about 30,000 clones, roughly 81% of them seen just once. Roughly 18-50 mg of tissue was diced for each tumor. This clone was seen only a few times. Sequencing used breast tumor tissue. The chain combines TRBV15 with TRBJ2-7; D gene uncertain. The clonotype was recovered from a person in their thirties with breast cancer. The CDR3 sequence is CATSRSKIGAYEQYF. In DNA, the CDR3 is TGTGCCACCAGCAGATCCAAGATAGGCGCCTACGAGCAGTACTTC. Based on the CDR3 plus reference TRBV15 and TRBJ2-7, the full variable domain is DAMVIQNPRYQVTQFGKPVTLSCSQTLNHNVMYWYQQKSSQAPKLLFHYYDKDFNNEADTPDNFQSRRPNTSFCFLDIRSPGLGDTAMYLCATSRSKIGAYEQYFGPGTRLTVT.